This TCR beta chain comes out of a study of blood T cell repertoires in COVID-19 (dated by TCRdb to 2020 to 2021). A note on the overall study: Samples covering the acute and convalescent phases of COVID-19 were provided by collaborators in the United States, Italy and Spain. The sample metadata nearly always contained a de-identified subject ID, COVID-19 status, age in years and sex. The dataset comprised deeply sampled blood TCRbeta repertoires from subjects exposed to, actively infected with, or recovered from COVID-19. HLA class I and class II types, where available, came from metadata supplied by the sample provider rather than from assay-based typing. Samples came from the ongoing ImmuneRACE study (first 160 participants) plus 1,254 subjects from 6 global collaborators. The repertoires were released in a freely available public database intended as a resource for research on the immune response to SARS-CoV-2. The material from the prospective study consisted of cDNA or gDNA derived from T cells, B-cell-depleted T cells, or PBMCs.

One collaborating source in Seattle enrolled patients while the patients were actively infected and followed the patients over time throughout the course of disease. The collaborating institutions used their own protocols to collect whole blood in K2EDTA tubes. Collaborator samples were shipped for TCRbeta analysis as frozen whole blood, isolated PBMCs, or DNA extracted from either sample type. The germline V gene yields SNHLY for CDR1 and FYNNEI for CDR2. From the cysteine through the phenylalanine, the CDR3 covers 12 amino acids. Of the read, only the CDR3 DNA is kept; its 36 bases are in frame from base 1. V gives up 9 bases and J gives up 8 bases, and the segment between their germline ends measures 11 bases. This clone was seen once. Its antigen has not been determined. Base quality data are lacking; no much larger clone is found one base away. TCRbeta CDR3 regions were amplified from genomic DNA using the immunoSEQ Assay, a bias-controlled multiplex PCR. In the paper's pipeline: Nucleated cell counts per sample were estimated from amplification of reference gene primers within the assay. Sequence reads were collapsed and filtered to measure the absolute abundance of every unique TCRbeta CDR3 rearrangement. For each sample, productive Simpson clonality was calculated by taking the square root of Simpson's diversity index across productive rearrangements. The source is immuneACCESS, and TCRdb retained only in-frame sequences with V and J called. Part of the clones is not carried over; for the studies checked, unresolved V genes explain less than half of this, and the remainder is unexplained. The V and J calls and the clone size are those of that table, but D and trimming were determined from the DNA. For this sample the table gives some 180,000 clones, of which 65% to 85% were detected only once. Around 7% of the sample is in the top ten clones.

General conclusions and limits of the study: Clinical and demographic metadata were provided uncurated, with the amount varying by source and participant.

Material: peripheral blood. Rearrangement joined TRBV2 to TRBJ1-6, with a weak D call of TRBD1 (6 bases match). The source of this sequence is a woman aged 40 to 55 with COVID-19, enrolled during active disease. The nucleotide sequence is TGTGCCAGACAGGGAGAGTATTCACCCCTCCACTTT. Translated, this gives CARQGEYSPLHF.